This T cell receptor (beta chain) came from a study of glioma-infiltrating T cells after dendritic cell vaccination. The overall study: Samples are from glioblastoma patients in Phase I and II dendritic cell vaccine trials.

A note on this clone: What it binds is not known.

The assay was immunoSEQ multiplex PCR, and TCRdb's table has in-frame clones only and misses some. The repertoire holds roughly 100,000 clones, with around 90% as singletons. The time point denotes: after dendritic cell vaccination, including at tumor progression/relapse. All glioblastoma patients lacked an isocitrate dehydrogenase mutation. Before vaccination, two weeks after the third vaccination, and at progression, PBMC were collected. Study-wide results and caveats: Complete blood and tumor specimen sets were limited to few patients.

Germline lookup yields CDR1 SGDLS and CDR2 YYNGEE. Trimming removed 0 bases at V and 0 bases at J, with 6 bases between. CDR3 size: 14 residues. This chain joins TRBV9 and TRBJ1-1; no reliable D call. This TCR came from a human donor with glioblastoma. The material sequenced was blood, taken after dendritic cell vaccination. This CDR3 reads CASSVAAMNTEAFF. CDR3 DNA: TGTGCCAGCAGCGTAGCAGCGATGAACACTGAAGCTTTCTTT.